This TCR beta chain appears in the sequencing data of a study of beta chain features in type 1 diabetes. Investigators reverse transcribed all isolated RNA, so they sequenced expressed TCRB transcripts. The repertoire was sequenced with immunoSEQ multiplex PCR; TCRdb's copy has only in-frame clones and lacks some. The sample lists approximately 470,000 clones; 30% were seen once. The CDR3 sequence is 14 residues long. The germline V and J ends were trimmed by 0 bases and 7 bases, with 13 bases remaining between them. Per germline, CDR1 GTSNPN and CDR2 SVGIG (reference sequence). The V call is TRBV30, the J call TRBJ1-5, with unresolved D. This sequence originates from a man between 18 and 29 years old in good health. Sequenced material: naive CD4+ T cells from blood. CDR3 amino acids: CAWSVLSFDQPQHF. CDR3 in DNA: TGTGCCTGGAGTGTACTGTCCTTTGACCAGCCCCAGCATTTT.